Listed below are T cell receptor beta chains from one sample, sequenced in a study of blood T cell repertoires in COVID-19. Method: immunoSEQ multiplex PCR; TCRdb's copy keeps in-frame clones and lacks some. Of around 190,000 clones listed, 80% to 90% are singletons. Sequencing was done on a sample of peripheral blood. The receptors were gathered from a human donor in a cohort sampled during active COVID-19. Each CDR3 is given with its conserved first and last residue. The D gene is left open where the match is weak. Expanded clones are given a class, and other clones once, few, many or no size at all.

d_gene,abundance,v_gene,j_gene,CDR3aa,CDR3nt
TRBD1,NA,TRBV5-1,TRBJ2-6,CASSRDSPSGANVLTF,TGCGCCAGCAGCCGGGACAGCCCCTCTGGGGCCAACGTCCTGACTTTC
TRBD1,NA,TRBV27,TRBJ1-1,CASSYRDRVSPTEAFF,TGTGCCAGCAGTTACCGGGACAGGGTATCACCCACTGAAGCTTTCTTT
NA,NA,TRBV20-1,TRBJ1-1,CSVANTEAFF,TGCAGTGTAGCGAACACTGAAGCTTTCTTT
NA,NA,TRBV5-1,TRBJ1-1,CASSQTPITNTEAFF,TGCGCCAGCAGCCAAACTCCGATAACGAACACTGAAGCTTTCTTT
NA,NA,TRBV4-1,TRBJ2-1,CASSSLRWSANYGSYNEQFF,TGCGCCAGCAGCTCCCTCCGATGGTCAGCTAACTACGGCTCCTACAATGAGCAGTTCTTC
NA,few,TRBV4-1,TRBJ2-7,CASSQGLSYEQYF,TGCGCCAGCAGCCAAGGTTTATCCTACGAGCAGTACTTC
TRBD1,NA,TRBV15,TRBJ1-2,CATSRDSGGVYGYTF,TGTGCCACCAGCAGAGATTCAGGGGGCGTTTATGGCTACACCTTC
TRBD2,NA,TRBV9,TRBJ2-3,CASSAGLAGGEDTQYF,TGTGCCAGCAGCGCCGGACTAGCGGGAGGGGAAGATACGCAGTATTTT
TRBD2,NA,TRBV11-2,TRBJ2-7,CASSPLAGDSYEQYF,TGTGCCAGCAGCCCCCTAGCGGGAGATTCCTACGAGCAGTACTTC
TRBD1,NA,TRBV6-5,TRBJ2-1,CASRSDRGPGNEQFF,TGTGCCAGCAGATCTGACAGGGGTCCTGGCAATGAGCAGTTCTTC
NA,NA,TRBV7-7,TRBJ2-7,CASSLATGPHYEQYF,TGTGCTAGCAGCTTGGCGACAGGACCGCACTACGAGCAGTACTTC
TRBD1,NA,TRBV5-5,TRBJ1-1,CASSWDHRGRSEAFF,TGTGCCAGCAGCTGGGACCACAGGGGGAGGAGTGAAGCTTTCTTT
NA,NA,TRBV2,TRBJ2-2,CASSEYNTGELFF,TGTGCCAGCAGTGAATATAACACCGGGGAGCTGTTTTTT
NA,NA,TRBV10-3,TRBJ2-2,CAISENSGGGELFF,TGTGCCATCAGTGAGAATTCTGGCGGGGGGGAGCTGTTTTTT
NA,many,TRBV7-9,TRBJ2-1,CASSLGSAGYHSYNEQFF,TGTGCCAGCAGCTTAGGCTCGGCAGGGTACCACTCCTACAATGAGCAGTTCTTC
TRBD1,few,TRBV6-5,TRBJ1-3,CASSLGQVSGNTIYF,TGTGCCAGCAGCCTTGGACAGGTCTCTGGAAACACCATATATTTT
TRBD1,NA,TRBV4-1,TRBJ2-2,CASSQPRDRTGELFF,TGCGCCAGCAGCCAACCAAGGGACAGGACCGGGGAGCTGTTTTTT
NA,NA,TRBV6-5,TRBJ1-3,CASSSDRYSGNTIYF,TGTGCCAGCAGTTCTGACAGGTACTCTGGAAACACCATATATTTT
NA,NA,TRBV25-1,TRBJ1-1,CASSARGYIGMNTEAFF,TGTGCCAGCAGTGCAAGGGGGTATATTGGCATGAACACTGAAGCTTTCTTT
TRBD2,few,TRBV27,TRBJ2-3,CASSTTRREGNTDTQYF,TGTGCCAGCAGTACGACTAGGCGGGAGGGGAACACAGATACGCAGTATTTT
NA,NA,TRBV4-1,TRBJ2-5,CASGSPAARGAQETQYF,TGCGCCAGCGGGAGTCCAGCAGCCAGGGGGGCTCAAGAGACCCAGTACTTC
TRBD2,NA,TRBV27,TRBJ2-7,CASSSWTSGSLGSPYEQYF,TGTGCCAGCAGTTCGTGGACTAGCGGGAGTTTGGGGAGCCCCTACGAGCAGTACTTC
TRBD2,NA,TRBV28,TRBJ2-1,CASRFSGSGDEQFF,TGTGCCAGCAGATTTAGCGGGAGTGGTGATGAGCAGTTCTTC
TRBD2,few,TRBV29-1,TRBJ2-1,CSVARGPGGEQFF,TGCAGCGTTGCCCGGGGACCGGGGGGTGAGCAGTTCTTC
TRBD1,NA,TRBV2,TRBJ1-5,CASREQGNSNQPQHF,TGTGCCAGCAGGGAACAGGGGAATAGCAATCAGCCCCAGCATTTT
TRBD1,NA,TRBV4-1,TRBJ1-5,CASSHAGTGSNQPQHF,TGCGCCAGCAGCCACGCCGGGACAGGGAGCAATCAGCCCCAGCATTTT
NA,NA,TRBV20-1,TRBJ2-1,CSASRGSGEQFF,TGCAGTGCTAGTAGAGGGAGCGGCGAGCAGTTCTTC
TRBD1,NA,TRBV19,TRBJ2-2,CASSIDREYTGELFF,TGTGCCAGTAGTATCGACAGGGAGTACACCGGGGAGCTGTTTTTT
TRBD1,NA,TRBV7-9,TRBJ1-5,CASSSTGGEAPQHF,TGTGCCAGCAGCTCGACAGGGGGCGAAGCGCCCCAGCATTTT
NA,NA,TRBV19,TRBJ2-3,CASAEVRTDTQYF,TGTGCCAGTGCGGAAGTTCGCACAGATACGCAGTATTTT
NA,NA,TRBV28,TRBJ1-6,CASTRQDSLNSPLHF,TGTGCCAGCACTCGACAGGATAGTCTTAATTCACCCCTCCACTTT
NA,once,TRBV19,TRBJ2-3,CASSIGSADTDTQYF,TGTGCCAGTAGTATCGGGTCAGCCGACACAGATACGCAGTATTTT
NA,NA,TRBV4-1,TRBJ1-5,CASSQDFGGRGGNQPQHF,TGCGCCAGCAGCCAAGATTTCGGGGGGCGCGGAGGCAATCAGCCCCAGCATTTT
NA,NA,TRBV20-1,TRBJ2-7,CSASWGLGAVEQYF,TGCAGTGCTAGTTGGGGGCTGGGGGCGGTCGAGCAGTACTTC
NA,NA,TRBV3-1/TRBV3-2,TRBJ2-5,CASSPKIWPVETQYF,TGTGCCAGCAGCCCCAAAATCTGGCCTGTGGAGACCCAGTACTTC
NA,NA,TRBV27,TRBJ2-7,CASSLYQGQEQYF,TGTGCCAGCAGTTTATATCAGGGGCAAGAGCAGTACTTC
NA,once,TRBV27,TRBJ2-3,CATPYRENTDTQYF,TGTGCCACCCCGTACAGGGAAAACACAGATACGCAGTATTTT
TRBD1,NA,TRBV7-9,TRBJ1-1,CASSFPLGQGANTEAFF,TGTGCCAGCAGCTTCCCCCTAGGGCAGGGGGCAAACACTGAAGCTTTCTTT
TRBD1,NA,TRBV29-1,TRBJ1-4,CSAWTGLDEKLFF,TGCAGCGCCTGGACAGGGTTAGATGAAAAACTGTTTTTT
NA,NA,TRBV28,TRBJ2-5,CASGGGETQYF,TGTGCCAGCGGGGGCGGGGAGACCCAGTACTTC
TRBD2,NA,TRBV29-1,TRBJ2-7,CSVEGPSGIAEQYF,TGCAGCGTTGAAGGGCCCAGCGGGATAGCCGAGCAGTACTTC
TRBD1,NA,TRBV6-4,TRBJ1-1,CASSMDRGSNTEAFF,TGTGCCAGCTCAATGGACAGGGGCTCGAACACTGAAGCTTTCTTT
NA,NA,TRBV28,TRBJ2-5,CASSLSLWDWSQETQYF,TGTGCCAGCAGTTTATCTCTGTGGGACTGGAGCCAAGAGACCCAGTACTTC
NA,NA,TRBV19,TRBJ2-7,CASSISPLSSYEQYF,TGTGCCAGTAGTATATCCCCGCTCAGCTCCTACGAGCAGTACTTC
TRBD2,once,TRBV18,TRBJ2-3,CASSLELAGGTDTQYF,TGTGCCAGCTCATTGGAACTAGCGGGAGGCACAGATACGCAGTATTTT
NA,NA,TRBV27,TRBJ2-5,CASSLSAGRRQETQYF,TGTGCCAGCAGTTTATCTGCGGGGCGAAGGCAAGAGACCCAGTACTTC
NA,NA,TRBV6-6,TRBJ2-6,CASSYLSPGANVLTF,TGTGCCAGCAGTTACCTCTCCCCTGGGGCCAACGTCCTGACTTTC
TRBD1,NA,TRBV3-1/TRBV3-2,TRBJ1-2,CASRGQLGYTF,TGTGCCAGCAGGGGACAGCTGGGCTACACCTTC
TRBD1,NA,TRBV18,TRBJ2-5,CASSPRGTVQETQYF,TGTGCCAGCTCACCACGAGGGACAGTCCAAGAGACCCAGTACTTC
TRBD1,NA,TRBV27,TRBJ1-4,CASSPLGQGSVNEKLFF,TGTGCCAGCAGTCCACTCGGACAGGGGAGTGTTAATGAAAAACTGTTTTTT
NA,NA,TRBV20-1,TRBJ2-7,CSAQNGEQYF,TGCAGTGCGCAAAACGGGGAGCAGTACTTC
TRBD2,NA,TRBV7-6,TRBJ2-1,CASSARPSGSSYNEQFF,TGTGCCAGCAGCGCCCGACCTAGCGGGAGCTCCTACAATGAGCAGTTCTTC
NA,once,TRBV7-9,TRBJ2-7,CASSAGFGYEQYF,TGTGCCAGCAGCGCAGGGTTTGGGTACGAGCAGTACTTC